This T cell receptor (beta chain) was captured by sequencing in a study of identical twins. Study-level points and caveats: Cord blood beta clonotypes that were abundant carried fewer insertions, and memory repertoires showed no such trend. Zero-insertion analyses were open to partial confounding by invariant MAIT and iNKT cells.

For this clonotype: Its antigen is not known.

The CDR3 has 14 amino acids. The trim removed 6 bases at V and 5 bases at J, leaving 7 bases unmatched. MiXCR, run by TCRdb on the 5' RACE reads, gives a single entry per CDR3 protein. Of roughly 480,000 distinct CDR3 sequences listed, 20% to 30% are singletons. These records were also assigned to another study, of T cells expressing NK-cell markers. That report adds: Among eight sequenced donors, seven carried HCMV seropositivity while one was seronegative.

J is TRBJ2-1 and V is TRBV12-3 or TRBV12-4; 7 positions agree with TRBD2. Sequenced: CD4+ T cells sorted from blood. This sequence originates from a woman aged 18 to 35 in good health. CDR3 loop: CASSKTSEDNEQFF. CDR3 DNA: TGTGCCAGCAGCAAAACTAGCGAAGACAATGAGCAGTTCTTC.